This record looks at one T cell receptor (beta chain) sequence and its context. Its antigen is not known. Here immunoSEQ multiplex PCR was the method, and the copy in TCRdb shows in-frame clones only, minus some. The repertoire consists of about 5,700 clones, with about 66% occurring once and the leading ten covering roughly 14%. Trimming shortened V by 3 bases and J by 2 bases, and 10 bases separated the two germline ends. The CDR3 runs 14 residues. CDR1 is MNHNS and CDR2 is SASEGT in the germline V gene. This entry belongs to a study of high-grade serous ovarian cancer treatment subgroups. Tumor tissue was taken before any definitive surgery or chemotherapy was given. Study-wide results and caveats: Clonal relatedness tracked neoantigen level, and by trend copy number and mutation load.

Sequencing was performed on tumor tissue. V and J are TRBV6-1 and TRBJ1-1; no reliable D call. This clonotype was sampled from a human donor with high-grade serous ovarian cancer. DNA for the CDR3: TGTGCCAGCAGTGACCCAGGACCCAACACTGAAGCTTTCTTT. This sequence encodes CASSDPGPNTEAFF.